This TCR beta chain was profiled in a study of T-cell memory formation after mild COVID-19. Each CDR3 protein is one row after TCRdb ran MiXCR on the 5' RACE reads. The repertoire holds 180,000 or so distinct CDR3 sequences, with more than 9% as singletons. The germline V gene has CDR1 MNHNY and CDR2 SVGAGI (reference sequence). This CDR3 contains 14 residues. V lost 0 bases and J lost 2, with 7 bases in between. The receptor was derived from a man aged 18 to 29 who had mild COVID-19 (a few samples of this study predate the infection). Cell type and time point are not known. This chain uses TRBV6-6 with TRBJ1-2, with D uncertain. Sequencing was performed on PBMCs or a T cell subset sorted from them (not recorded which). DNA for the CDR3: TGTGCCAGCAGTTACTCTGGCGGCAACTATGGCTACACCTTC. Translated: CASSYSGGNYGYTF.